These T cell receptor beta chains were read from a single sample in a study of Ad26.COV2.S vaccination and SARS-CoV-2 variants. Produced via immunoSEQ multiplex PCR; TCRdb's table is partial and in-frame only. Of about 680,000 clones in the sample, roughly 90% were seen once. The sample was peripheral blood, taken in a trial of Ad26.COV2.S vaccine versus placebo. The receptor source for this set is a person between 18 and 65 years old who received the Ad26.COV2.S COVID-19 vaccine or a placebo. The CDR3 runs from the conserved cysteine through the conserved F or W. Clone size is shown for a subset of rows, as once, few, many or a class of expanded clone.

clone_size	cdr3_length	v_call	j_call	cdr3_aa
NA	16	TRBV27	TRBJ1-2	CASSLLGGQVNYGYTF
NA	16	TRBV5-4	TRBJ2-1	CASSLERGPSYNEQFF
NA	11	TRBV12-3/TRBV12-4	TRBJ2-3	CASGADNTQYF
NA	14	TRBV4-3	TRBJ1-2	CASSQGGTTYGYTF
NA	15	TRBV5-6	TRBJ1-1	CASSFKPTLNTEAFF
NA	15	TRBV6-5	TRBJ2-1	CASRSGGLANNEQFF
NA	14	TRBV25-1	TRBJ2-1	CASSDSSSYNEQFF
NA	15	TRBV5-4	TRBJ2-5	CASSSAGGSQETQYF
NA	15	TRBV6-5	TRBJ2-7	CASRAGSGRAYEQYF
NA	14	TRBV5-4	TRBJ2-7	CASSTGTGAYEQYF
NA	13	TRBV29-1	TRBJ2-1	CSGNRDSYVEQFF
NA	15	TRBV7-9	TRBJ2-7	CASSPLGAGSRPHSF
once	14	TRBV11-3	TRBJ2-2	CASRQGRNTGELFF
NA	14	TRBV5-4	TRBJ1-2	CASSVTGANYGYTF
NA	13	TRBV7-3	TRBJ2-7	CASSLTADYEQYF
NA	15	TRBV5-1	TRBJ2-5	CASIAGTGYRETQYF
NA	15	TRBV13	TRBJ2-3	CASSLAPGAPDTQYF
NA	15	TRBV30	TRBJ1-3	CAWSGNRGSGNTIYF
NA	16	TRBV2	TRBJ1-6	CASSGGPQGRGSPLHF
NA	14	TRBV25-1	TRBJ2-1	CASLPGGLYNEQFF
NA	16	TRBV5-1	TRBJ2-1	CASSPEVAGGHNEQFF
NA	14	TRBV27	TRBJ2-1	CASSLGLADNEQFF
NA	13	TRBV30	TRBJ2-3	CAWNGGVTDTQYF
few	18	TRBV6-6	TRBJ1-5	CASSPQASGTGESQPQHF
once	10	TRBV5-1	TRBJ1-1	CASSNELAFF
NA	16	TRBV27	TRBJ2-5	CASSSILGRAQETQYF
NA	15	TRBV14	TRBJ2-5	CASSRGLAVIETQYF
NA	18	TRBV2	TRBJ1-1	CASSVSTGLGWTNTEAFF
NA	16	TRBV14	TRBJ1-6	CASSQNSGTFGSPLHF
NA	18	TRBV6-2/TRBV6-3	TRBJ2-1	CASSYSGTSGRARNEQFF
NA	13	TRBV11-2	TRBJ1-3	CASSLDRANTIYF
NA	15	TRBV19	TRBJ2-7	CASSRTGTGFYEQYF
NA	15	TRBV2	TRBJ2-2	CASSQLAGVHGELFF
NA	16	TRBV5-4	TRBJ1-5	CASTFPLSVGHQPQHF
NA	16	TRBV2	TRBJ2-3	CASSDRRDTPTDTQYF
once	15	TRBV7-2	TRBJ1-5	CASKEWAGDGQPQHF
NA	15	TRBV7-2	TRBJ2-2	CASVLGRVTAGELFF
NA	15	TRBV7-2	TRBJ2-7	CASSVSGSGIYEQYF
NA	15	TRBV5-5	TRBJ2-5	CASSFGLAGVETQYF
NA	12	TRBV5-8	TRBJ1-2	CASKATGYGYTF
NA	15	TRBV6-2/TRBV6-3	TRBJ2-6	CASSPASSGANVLTF
NA	15	TRBV7-2	TRBJ2-1	CASSLVGSSYNEQFF
NA	15	TRBV7-9	TRBJ2-7	CASSPLLGETYEQYF
NA	13	TRBV3-1/TRBV3-2	TRBJ2-5	CASSQGQWGTQYF
NA	14	TRBV6-6	TRBJ2-3	CASSYSTGSDTQYF
once	14	TRBV7-2	TRBJ1-1	CASSLVGQGPEAFF
NA	14	TRBV7-2	TRBJ2-3	CASSSTRQVDTQYF
NA	15	TRBV2	TRBJ1-3	CASSPQGLSGNTIYF
NA	12	TRBV7-9	TRBJ2-7	CASSLEVVGQYF
NA	15	TRBV14	TRBJ2-5	CASSQDLGIRETQYF
NA	12	TRBV18	TRBJ2-1	CASSPGPNEQFF
NA	14	TRBV18	TRBJ1-1	CASSPFSRDTEAFF
NA	16	TRBV5-6	TRBJ2-7	CASSPAPPGRIYEQYF
NA	16	TRBV6-4	TRBJ2-3	CASSEFDSGYTDTQYF
NA	20	TRBV4-3	TRBJ2-3	CASSQDPVTGSLPSTDTQYF